This TCR beta chain was sequenced in a study of cytomegalovirus exposure and HLA in healthy donors. Broader study findings: A missense variant in DCLRE1C was later tied to TCR beta V- and J-gene trimming. Several of the most significant clusters appeared linked to common viral pathogens, based on a later analysis.

About this clone: Its specificity is unknown.

This PCR relied on a set of 60 Vbeta primers and 13 Jbeta primers. Clones were read by immunoSEQ multiplex PCR, and TCRdb kept only the in-frame ones, dropping some. The sample has roughly 78,000 clones. This CDR3 is 16 amino acids long. V dropped 3 bases and J dropped 3; count of bases not matched to a gene: 8. Germline V lookup: CDR1 MGHDK, CDR2 SYGVNS. The genes are TRBV25-1 and TRBJ2-7, with 10 bases matching TRBD1. Sample: PBMCs. This TCR came from a boy under 18 in good health and CMV-seronegative. CDR3 nucleotides: TGTGCCAGCAGTGAGGGTCACGGGACAGGGGACTACGAGCAGTACTTC. Translating gives CASSEGHGTGDYEQYF.